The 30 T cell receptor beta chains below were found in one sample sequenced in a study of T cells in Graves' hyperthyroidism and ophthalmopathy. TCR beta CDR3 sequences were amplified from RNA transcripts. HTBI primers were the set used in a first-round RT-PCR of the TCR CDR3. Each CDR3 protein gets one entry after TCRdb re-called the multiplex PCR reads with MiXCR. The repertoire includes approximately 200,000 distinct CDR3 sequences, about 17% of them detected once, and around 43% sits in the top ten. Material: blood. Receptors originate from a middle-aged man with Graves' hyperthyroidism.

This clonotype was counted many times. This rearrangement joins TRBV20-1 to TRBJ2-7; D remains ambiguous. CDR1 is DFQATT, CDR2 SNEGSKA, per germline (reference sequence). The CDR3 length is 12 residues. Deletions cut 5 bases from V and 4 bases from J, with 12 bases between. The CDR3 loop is CSALGDPYEQYF. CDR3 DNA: TGCAGTGCTTTGGGTGATCCTTACGAGCAGTACTTC.

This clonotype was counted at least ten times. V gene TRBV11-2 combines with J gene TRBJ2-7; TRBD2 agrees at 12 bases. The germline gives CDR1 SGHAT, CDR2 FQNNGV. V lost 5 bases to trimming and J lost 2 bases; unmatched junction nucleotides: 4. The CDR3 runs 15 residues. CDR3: CASSQSSGGAYEQYF. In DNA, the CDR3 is TGTGCCAGCAGCCAATCTAGCGGGGGGGCCTACGAGCAGTACTTC.

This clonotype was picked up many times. In nucleotides, the CDR3 is TGCGCCAGCAGCGTCGAGGGGGCGGGTACTGAAGCTTTCTTT. It encodes CASSVEGAGTEAFF. This chain connects TRBV5-1 to TRBJ1-1, with 7 bases aligning to TRBD1. CDR1 is SGHRS, CDR2 YFSETQ, per germline. V lost 4 bases and J lost 5; bases outside the gene matches: 8. The CDR3 runs to 14 residues. The full variable domain, rest sourced from reference TRBV5-1 and TRBJ1-1, is KAGVTQTPRYLIKTRGQQVTLSCSPISGHRSVSWYQQTPGQGLQFLFEYFSETQRNKGNFPGRFSGRQFSNSRSEMNVSTLELGDSALYLCASSVEGAGTEAFFGQGTRLTVV.

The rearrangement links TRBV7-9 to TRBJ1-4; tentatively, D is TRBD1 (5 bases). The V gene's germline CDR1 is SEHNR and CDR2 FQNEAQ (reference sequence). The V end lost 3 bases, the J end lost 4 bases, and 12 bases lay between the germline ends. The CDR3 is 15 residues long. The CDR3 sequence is CASSFGAGGNEKLFF. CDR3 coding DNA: TGTGCCAGCAGCTTTGGAGCGGGGGGTAATGAAAAACTGTTTTTT. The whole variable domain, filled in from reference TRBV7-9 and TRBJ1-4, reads DTGVSQNPRHKITKRGQNVTFRCDPISEHNRLYWYRQTLGQGPEFLTYFQNEAQLEKSRLLSDRFSAERPKGSFSTLEIQRTEQGDSAMYLCASSFGAGGNEKLFFGSGTQLSVL.

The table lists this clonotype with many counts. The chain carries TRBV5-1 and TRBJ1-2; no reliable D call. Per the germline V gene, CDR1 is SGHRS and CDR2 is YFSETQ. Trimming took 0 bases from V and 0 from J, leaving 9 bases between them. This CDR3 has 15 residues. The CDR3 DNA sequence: TGCGCCAGCAGCTTGGCAGCCACTCCTAACTATGGCTACACCTTC. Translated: CASSLAATPNYGYTF.

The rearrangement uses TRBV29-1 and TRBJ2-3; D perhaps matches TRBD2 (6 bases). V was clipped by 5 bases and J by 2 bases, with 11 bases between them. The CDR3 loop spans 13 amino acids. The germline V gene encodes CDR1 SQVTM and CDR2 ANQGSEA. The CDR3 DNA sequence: TGCAGCGTTAGGGCGGGGACCACAGATACGCAGTATTTT. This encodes CSVRAGTTDTQYF.

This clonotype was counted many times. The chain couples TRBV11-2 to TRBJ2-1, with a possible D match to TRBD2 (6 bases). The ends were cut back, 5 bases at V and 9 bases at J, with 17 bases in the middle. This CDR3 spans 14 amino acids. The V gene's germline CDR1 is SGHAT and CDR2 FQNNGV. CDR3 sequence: CASSPLTSNVEQFF. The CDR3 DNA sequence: TGTGCCAGCAGCCCCCTCACTAGCAACGTTGAGCAGTTCTTC.

CDR3 DNA sequence: TGCGCCAGCAGCCGCGGGGGGCAGGCAGATACGCAGTATTTT. Its protein is CASSRGGQADTQYF. The rearrangement joins TRBV5-1 to TRBJ2-3, with 8 bases identical to TRBD2. Germline CDR1 reads SGHRS; CDR2 reads YFSETQ. The V and J ends lost 4 bases and 4 bases, in that order; junction bases with no gene match: 5. The CDR3 has 14 residues.

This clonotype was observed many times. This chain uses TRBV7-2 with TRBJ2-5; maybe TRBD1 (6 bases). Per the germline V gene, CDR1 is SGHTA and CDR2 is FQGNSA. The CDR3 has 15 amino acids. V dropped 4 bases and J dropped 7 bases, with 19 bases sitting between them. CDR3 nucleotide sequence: TGTGCCAGCAGCTCCGGACAGATCCAAGTTCTGACCCAGTACTTC. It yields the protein CASSSGQIQVLTQYF.

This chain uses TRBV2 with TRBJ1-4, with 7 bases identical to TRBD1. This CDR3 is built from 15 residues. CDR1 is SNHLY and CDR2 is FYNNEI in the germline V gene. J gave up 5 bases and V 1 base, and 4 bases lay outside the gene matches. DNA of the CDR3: TGTGCCAGCAGTGAAGAACAGGGGTACAATGAAAAACTGTTTTTT. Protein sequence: CASSEEQGYNEKLFF.

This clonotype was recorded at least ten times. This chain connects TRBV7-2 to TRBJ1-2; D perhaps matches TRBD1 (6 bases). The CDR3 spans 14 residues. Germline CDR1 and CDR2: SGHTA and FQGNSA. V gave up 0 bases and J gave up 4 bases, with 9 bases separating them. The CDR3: CASSLAGQIYGYTF. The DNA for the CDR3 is TGTGCCAGCAGCTTAGCAGGACAGATCTATGGCTACACCTTC.

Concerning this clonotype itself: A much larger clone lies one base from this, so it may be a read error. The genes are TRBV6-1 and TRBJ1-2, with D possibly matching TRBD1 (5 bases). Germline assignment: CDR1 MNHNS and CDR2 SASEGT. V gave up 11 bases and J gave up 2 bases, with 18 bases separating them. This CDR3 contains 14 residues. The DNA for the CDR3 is TGTGCCGGACGGCCGGGGGGATTCAACTATGGCTACACCTTC. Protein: CAGRPGGFNYGYTF.

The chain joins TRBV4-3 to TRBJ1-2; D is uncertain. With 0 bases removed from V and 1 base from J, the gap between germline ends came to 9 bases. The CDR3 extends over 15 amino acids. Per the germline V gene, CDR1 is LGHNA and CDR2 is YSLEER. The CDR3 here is CASSQDSRDNYGYTF. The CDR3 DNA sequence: TGCGCCAGCAGCCAAGATTCCAGAGATAACTATGGCTACACCTTC.

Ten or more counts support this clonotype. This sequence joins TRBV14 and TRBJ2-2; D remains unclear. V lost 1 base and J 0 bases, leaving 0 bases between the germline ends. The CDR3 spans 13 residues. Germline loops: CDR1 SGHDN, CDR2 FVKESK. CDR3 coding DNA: TGTGCCAGCAGCCAAGCGAACACCGGGGAGCTGTTTTTT. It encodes CASSQANTGELFF.

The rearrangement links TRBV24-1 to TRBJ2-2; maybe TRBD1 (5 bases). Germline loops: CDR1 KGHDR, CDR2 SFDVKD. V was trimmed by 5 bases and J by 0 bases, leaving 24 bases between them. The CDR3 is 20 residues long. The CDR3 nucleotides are TGTGCCACCAGTGTTCCCCCCGCCAGTGAAACGACAGCGAACACCGGGGAGCTGTTTTTT. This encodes CATSVPPASETTANTGELFF.

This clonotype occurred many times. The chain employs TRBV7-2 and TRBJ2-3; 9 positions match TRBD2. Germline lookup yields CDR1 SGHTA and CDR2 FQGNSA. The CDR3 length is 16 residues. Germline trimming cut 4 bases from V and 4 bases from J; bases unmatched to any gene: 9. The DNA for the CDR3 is TGTGCCAGCAGCTCAAGGGCGGGGGGGCTGTCAGATACGCAGTATTTT. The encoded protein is CASSSRAGGLSDTQYF.

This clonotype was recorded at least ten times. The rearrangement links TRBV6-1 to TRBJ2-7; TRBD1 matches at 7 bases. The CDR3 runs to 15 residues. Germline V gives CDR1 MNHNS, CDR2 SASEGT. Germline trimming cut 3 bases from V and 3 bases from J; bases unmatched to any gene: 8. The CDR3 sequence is CASSDRDRAHYEQYF. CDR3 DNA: TGTGCCAGCAGTGATAGAGACAGGGCTCACTACGAGCAGTACTTC.

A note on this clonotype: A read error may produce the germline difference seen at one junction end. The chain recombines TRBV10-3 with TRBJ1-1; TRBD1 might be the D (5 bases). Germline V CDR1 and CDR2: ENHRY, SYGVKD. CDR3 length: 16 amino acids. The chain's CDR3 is CASSYSRGGTPDGPFF. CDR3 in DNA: TGTGCCAGCAGTTACTCGAGGGGCGGGACTCCTGATGGTCCTTTCTTT.

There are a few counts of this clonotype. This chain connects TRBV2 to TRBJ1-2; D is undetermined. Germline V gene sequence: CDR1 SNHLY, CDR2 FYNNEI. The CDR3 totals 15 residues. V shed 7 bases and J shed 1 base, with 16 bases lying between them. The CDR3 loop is CASTPRRAYNYGYTF. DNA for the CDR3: TGTGCCAGCACCCCGCGACGGGCCTATAACTATGGCTACACCTTC.

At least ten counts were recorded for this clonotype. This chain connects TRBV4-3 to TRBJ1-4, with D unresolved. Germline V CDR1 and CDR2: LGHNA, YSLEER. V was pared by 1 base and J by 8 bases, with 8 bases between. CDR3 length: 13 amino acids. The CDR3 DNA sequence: TGCGCCAGCAGCCAAGGGGCGGGGGAAAAACTGTTTTTT. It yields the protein CASSQGAGEKLFF.

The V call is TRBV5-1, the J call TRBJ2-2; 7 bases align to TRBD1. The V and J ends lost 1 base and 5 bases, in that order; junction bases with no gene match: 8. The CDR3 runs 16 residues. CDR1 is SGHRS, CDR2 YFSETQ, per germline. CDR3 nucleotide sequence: TGCGCCAGCAGCTTGAGAGACAGGGTGGGGACCGGGGAGCTGTTTTTT. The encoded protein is CASSLRDRVGTGELFF.

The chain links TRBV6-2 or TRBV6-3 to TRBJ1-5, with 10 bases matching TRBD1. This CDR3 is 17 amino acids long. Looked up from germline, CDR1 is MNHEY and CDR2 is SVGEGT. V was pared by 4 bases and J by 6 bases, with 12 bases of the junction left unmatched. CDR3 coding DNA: TGTGCCAGCAGTTCCGCGAGGACAGGGGGAATAGGTCAGCCCCAGCATTTT. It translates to CASSSARTGGIGQPQHF.

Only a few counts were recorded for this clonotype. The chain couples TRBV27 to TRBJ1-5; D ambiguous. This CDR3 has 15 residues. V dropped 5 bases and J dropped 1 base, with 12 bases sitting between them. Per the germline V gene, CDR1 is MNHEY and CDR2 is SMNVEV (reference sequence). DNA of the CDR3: TGTGCCAGCAGTCCCTACACCGGGAGCAATCAGCCCCAGCATTTT. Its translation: CASSPYTGSNQPQHF.

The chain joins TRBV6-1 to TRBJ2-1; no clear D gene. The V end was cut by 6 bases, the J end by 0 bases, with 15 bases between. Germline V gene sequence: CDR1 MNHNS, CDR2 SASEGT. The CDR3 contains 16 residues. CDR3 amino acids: CASRTPSASSYNEQFF. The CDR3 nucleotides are TGTGCCAGCAGGACCCCGAGCGCGAGCTCCTACAATGAGCAGTTCTTC.

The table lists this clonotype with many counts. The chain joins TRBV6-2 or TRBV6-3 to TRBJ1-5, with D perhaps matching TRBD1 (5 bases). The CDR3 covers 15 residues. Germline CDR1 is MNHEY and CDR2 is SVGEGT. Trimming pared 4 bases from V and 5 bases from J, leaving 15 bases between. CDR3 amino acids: CASSSSDKPYQPQHF. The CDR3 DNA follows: TGTGCCAGCAGTTCATCGGACAAACCTTATCAGCCCCAGCATTTT.

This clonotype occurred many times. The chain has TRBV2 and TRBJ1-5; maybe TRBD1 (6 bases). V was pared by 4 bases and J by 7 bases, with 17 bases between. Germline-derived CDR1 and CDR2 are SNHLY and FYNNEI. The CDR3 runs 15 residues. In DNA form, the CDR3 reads TGTGCCAGCAGTGCCCGGGAGGGGGGGGGGCAGCCCCAGCATTTT. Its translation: CASSAREGGGQPQHF. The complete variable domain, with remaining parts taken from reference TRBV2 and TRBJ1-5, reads EPEVTQTPSHQVTQMGQEVILRCVPISNHLYFYWYRQILGQKVEFLVSFYNNEISEKSEIFDDQFSVERPDGSNFTLKIRSTKLEDSAMYFCASSAREGGGQPQHFGDGTRLSIL.

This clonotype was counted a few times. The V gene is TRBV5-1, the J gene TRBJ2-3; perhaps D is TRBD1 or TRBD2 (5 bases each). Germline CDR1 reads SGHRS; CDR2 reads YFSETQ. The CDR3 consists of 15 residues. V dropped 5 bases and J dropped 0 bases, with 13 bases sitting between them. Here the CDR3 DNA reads TGCGCCAGCAGACCCGGGACCTCGAGCACAGATACGCAGTATTTT. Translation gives CASRPGTSSTDTQYF.

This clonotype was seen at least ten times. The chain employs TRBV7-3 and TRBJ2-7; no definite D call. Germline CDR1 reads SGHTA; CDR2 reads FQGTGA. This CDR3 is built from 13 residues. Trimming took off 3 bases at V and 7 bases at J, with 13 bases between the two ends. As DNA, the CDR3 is TGTGCCAGCAGCTTCAGGTCCGCAGGAGAGCAGTACTTC. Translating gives CASSFRSAGEQYF.

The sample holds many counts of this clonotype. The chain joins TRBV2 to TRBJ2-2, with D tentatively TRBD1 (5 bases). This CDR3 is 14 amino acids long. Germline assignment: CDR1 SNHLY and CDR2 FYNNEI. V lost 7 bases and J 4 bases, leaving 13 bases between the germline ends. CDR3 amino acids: CASNVRDSTGELFF. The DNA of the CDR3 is TGTGCCAGCAATGTCAGGGATAGCACCGGGGAGCTGTTTTTT.

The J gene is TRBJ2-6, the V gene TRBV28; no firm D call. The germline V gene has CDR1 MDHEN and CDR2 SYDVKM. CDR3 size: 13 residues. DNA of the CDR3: TGTGGGGCCCGAACCTCTGGGGCCAACGTCCTGACTTTC. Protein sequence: CGARTSGANVLTF.